The source of this T cell receptor beta chain is a study of cytomegalovirus exposure and HLA in healthy donors. Study results and caveats: A missense DCLRE1C variant was associated with V- and J-gene trimming of TCR beta chains in a later analysis, and an independent cohort replicated the association. The listing of about 150 TCR beta chains classed them as cytomegalovirus-associated. TCR beta sequences reportedly predicted the HLA-A and HLA-B alleles of most subjects accurately.

Vbeta (60) and Jbeta (13) primers were used in the PCR. The table came from immunoSEQ multiplex PCR; TCRdb's copy has only in-frame clones and leaves some out. Of approximately 220,000 clones in the sample, around 79% were seen once. On this clone: The antigen remains undetermined.

The CDR3 runs to 14 residues. CDR1 is KGHSH, CDR2 LQKENI, per germline. Trimming left V 3 bases short and J 3 bases short, with 11 bases between. V usage is TRBV18 and J usage is TRBJ1-1; D is uncertain. The source material was PBMCs. The TCR was taken from a girl aged 2-15 years in good health and CMV-seronegative. The CDR3 is CASSPKEGHTEAFF. CDR3 in DNA: TGTGCCAGCTCACCGAAAGAGGGTCACACTGAAGCTTTCTTT.